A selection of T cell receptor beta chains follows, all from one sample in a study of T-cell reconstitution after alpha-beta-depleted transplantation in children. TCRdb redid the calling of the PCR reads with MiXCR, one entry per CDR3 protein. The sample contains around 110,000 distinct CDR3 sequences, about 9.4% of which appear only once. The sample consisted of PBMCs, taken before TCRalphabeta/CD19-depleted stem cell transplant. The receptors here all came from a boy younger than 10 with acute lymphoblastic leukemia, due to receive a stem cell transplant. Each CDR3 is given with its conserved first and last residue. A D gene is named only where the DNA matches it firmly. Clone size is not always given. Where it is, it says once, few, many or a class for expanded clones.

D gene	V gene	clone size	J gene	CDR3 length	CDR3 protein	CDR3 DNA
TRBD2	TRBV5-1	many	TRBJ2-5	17	CATATYPTSGSWETQYF	TGCGCCACCGCCACGTACCCGACTAGCGGTTCGTGGGAGACCCAGTACTTC
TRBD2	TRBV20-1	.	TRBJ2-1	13	CSAPGTSLHEQFF	TGCAGTGCCCCCGGGACTAGCCTCCATGAGCAGTTCTTC
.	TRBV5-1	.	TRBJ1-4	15	CASLINSAGGEKLFF	TGCGCCAGCTTGATCAACAGTGCCGGAGGCGAAAAACTGTTTTTT
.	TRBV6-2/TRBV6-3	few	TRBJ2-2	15	CASSAGLPRAGELFF	TGTGCCAGCAGTGCCGGGCTACCCAGGGCTGGGGAGCTGTTTTTT
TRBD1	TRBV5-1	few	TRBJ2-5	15	CASSDRGDRGETQYF	TGCGCCAGCAGCGACCGAGGGGACAGGGGGGAGACCCAGTACTTC
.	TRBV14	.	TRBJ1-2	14	CASRPPGVNYGYTF	TGTGCCAGCAGGCCCCCCGGGGTTAACTATGGCTACACCTTC
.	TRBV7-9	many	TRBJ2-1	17	CASSFLNRGEGYNEQFF	TGTGCCAGCAGCTTTCTCAACAGGGGGGAGGGTTACAATGAGCAGTTCTTC
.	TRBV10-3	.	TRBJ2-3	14	CAIPGPSGTHTQYF	TGTGCCATCCCGGGCCCAAGCGGCACGCATACGCAGTATTTT
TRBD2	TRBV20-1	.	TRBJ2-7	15	CSATAGGRASYEQYF	TGCAGTGCCACGGCCGGAGGGAGGGCCTCCTACGAGCAGTACTTC
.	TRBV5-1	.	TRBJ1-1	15	CASSLGGPRNTEAFF	TGCGCCAGCAGCTTGGGGGGGCCAAGGAACACTGAAGCTTTCTTT
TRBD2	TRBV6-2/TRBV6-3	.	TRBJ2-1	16	CASSYEGRGSYNEQFF	TGTGCCAGCAGTTACGAAGGGAGGGGCTCCTACAATGAGCAGTTCTTC
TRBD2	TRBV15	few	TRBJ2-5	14	CATSRDKGGRTQYF	TGTGCCACCAGCAGAGATAAAGGCGGGAGGACCCAGTACTTC
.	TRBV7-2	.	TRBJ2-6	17	CASSPLRGISGANVLTF	TGTGCCAGCAGCCCCCTAAGGGGGATTTCTGGGGCCAACGTCCTGACTTTC
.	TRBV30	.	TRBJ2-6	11	CAWSLLGVLTF	TGTGCCTGGAGTCTACTCGGCGTCCTGACTTTC
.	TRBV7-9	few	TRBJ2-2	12	CASSLRAGELFF	TGTGCCAGCAGCCTTCGCGCCGGGGAGCTGTTTTTT
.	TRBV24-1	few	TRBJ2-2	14	CATSHEGEAGELFF	TGTGCCACCTCCCATGAGGGGGAAGCCGGGGAGCTGTTTTTT
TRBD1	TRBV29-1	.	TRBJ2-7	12	CSGGDSSYEQYF	TGCAGCGGAGGGGACAGTTCCTACGAGCAGTACTTC
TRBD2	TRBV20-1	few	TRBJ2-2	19	CSARDPLAGGPGNTGELFF	TGCAGTGCTAGAGATCCGCTAGCGGGAGGGCCGGGGAACACCGGGGAGCTGTTTTTT
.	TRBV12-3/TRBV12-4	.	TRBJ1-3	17	CASSFLDYQLSGNTVYF	TGTGCCAGCAGCTTCCTCGACTACCAGCTCTCTGGAAACACCGTATATTTT
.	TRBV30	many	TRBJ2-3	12	CAWKTESDTQYF	TGTGCCTGGAAGACGGAGTCAGATACGCAGTATTTT
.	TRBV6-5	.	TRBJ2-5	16	CASSYIPPGVGETQYF	TGTGCCAGCAGTTACATCCCTCCGGGAGTGGGGGAGACCCAGTACTTC
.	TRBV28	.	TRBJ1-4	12	CATGTGVEKLFF	TGTGCCACCGGTACGGGGGTGGAAAAACTGTTTTTT
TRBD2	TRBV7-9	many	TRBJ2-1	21	CASSLPSGASGRALPYNEQFF	TGTGCCAGCAGCTTGCCCTCGGGGGCTAGCGGGAGGGCCCTCCCATACAATGAGCAGTTCTTC
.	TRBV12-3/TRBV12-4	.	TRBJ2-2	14	CASSSDIMTGELFF	TGTGCCAGCAGCTCAGACATCATGACCGGGGAGCTGTTTTTT
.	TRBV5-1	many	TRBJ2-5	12	CASSSSMETQYF	TGCGCCAGCAGCTCAAGTATGGAGACCCAGTACTTC
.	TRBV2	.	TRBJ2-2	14	CASRAQGPTGELFF	TGTGCCAGCAGAGCTCAAGGACCCACCGGGGAGCTGTTTTTT
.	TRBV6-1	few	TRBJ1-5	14	CASKHNRVGQPQHF	TGTGCCAGCAAACATAACAGGGTGGGGCAGCCCCAGCATTTT
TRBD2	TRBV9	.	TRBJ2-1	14	CASSVGTSGREQFF	TGTGCCAGCAGCGTAGGGACTAGCGGACGTGAGCAGTTCTTC
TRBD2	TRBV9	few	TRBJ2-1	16	CASSVGSSGGTGEQFF	TGTGCCAGCAGCGTAGGATCTAGCGGGGGGACAGGTGAGCAGTTCTTC
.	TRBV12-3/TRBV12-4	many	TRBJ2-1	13	CASTFVTYNEQFF	TGTGCCAGCACCTTCGTAACCTACAATGAGCAGTTCTTC
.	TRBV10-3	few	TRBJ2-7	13	CAISDGPPYEQYF	TGTGCCATAAGTGATGGGCCCCCCTACGAGCAGTACTTC
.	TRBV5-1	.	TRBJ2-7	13	CASSSSFEAEQYF	TGCGCCAGCAGCTCGTCCTTCGAGGCGGAGCAGTACTTC
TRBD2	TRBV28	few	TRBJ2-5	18	CASSRPGRGYMYQETQYF	TGTGCCAGCAGCAGGCCCGGGAGGGGGTACATGTACCAAGAGACCCAGTACTTC
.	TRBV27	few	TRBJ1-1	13	CASRAGWNTEAFF	TGTGCCAGCAGGGCCGGTTGGAACACTGAAGCTTTCTTT
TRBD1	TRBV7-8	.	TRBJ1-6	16	CASSLASGGVNSPLHF	TGTGCCAGCAGCTTAGCATCAGGGGGCGTAAATTCACCCCTCCACTTT
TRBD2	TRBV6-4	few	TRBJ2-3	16	CASSPSGSGGTDTQYF	TGTGCCAGCAGTCCTTCGGGGAGCGGGGGCACAGATACGCAGTATTTT
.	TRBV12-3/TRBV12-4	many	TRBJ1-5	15	CASSLAGKINQPQHF	TGTGCCAGCAGTTTAGCAGGGAAGATAAATCAGCCCCAGCATTTT
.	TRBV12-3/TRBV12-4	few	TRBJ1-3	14	CASRETGFGNTIYF	TGTGCCAGCAGAGAAACAGGGTTTGGAAACACCATATATTTT
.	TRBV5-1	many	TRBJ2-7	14	CASSLDWFYDEQYF	TGCGCCAGCAGCTTGGATTGGTTTTACGACGAGCAGTACTTC
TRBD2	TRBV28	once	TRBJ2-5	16	CASSGAGTSRQETQYF	TGTGCCAGCAGTGGAGCCGGGACTAGCAGACAAGAGACCCAGTACTTC
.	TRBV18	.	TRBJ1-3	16	CASSPRTGFSGNTIYF	TGTGCCAGCTCACCGAGGACCGGATTCTCTGGAAACACCATATATTTT
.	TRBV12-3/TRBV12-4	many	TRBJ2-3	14	CASSPYNSTDTQYF	TGTGCCAGCAGCCCTTACAATAGCACAGATACGCAGTATTTT
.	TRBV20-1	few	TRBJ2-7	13	CSATETRAYEQYF	TGCAGTGCTACCGAGACTAGGGCCTACGAGCAGTACTTC
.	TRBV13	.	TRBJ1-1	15	CASSLVRGTDTEAFF	TGTGCCAGCAGCTTAGTGCGGGGGACGGACACTGAAGCTTTCTTT
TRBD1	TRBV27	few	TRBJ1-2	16	CASRTINRGNNYGYTF	TGTGCCAGCAGAACCATTAACAGGGGTAACAACTATGGCTACACCTTC
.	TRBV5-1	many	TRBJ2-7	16	CASSEGSVGSSYEQYF	TGCGCCAGCAGCGAGGGGTCTGTCGGGAGCTCCTACGAGCAGTACTTC
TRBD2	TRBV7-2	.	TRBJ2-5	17	CASSLVRGPSGDGAQYF	TGTGCCAGCAGCTTAGTTAGAGGTCCTAGCGGGGACGGGGCCCAGTACTTC
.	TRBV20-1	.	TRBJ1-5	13	CSARDGRDQPQHF	TGCAGTGCTAGAGATGGCCGGGATCAGCCCCAGCATTTT
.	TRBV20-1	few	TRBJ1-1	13	CSASTLLNTEAFF	TGCAGTGCTAGTACCCTCTTGAACACTGAAGCTTTCTTT